Each of the 13 T cell receptor beta chains below was sequenced from the same sample in a study of blood T cells in healthy people across ages. A second PCR, run for about 6 to 11 cycles, used a sample-barcoded 5' primer plus a J-beta primer mix. TCRdb re-derived calls from the 5' RACE reads in MiXCR, one entry per CDR3 protein. The sample shows more than 1,400,000 distinct CDR3 sequences, roughly 40% of them seen only once. The sequenced sample was blood. These receptors were obtained from a woman aged 18-29 years in good health.

The chain has TRBV6-1 and TRBJ2-5, with 11 bases identical to TRBD1. Germline values: CDR1 MNHNS, CDR2 SASEGT. Trimming cost V 11 bases and J 11 bases; bases outside gene matches: 7. The CDR3 covers 11 residues. CDR3 amino acids: CARRTGGSQYF. CDR3 coding DNA: TGTGCCCGGAGGACAGGGGGCTCTCAGTACTTC.

V usage is TRBV9 and J usage is TRBJ2-5, with D possibly matching TRBD2 (5 bases). This CDR3 has 13 residues. V was pared by 6 bases and J by 2 bases, with 11 bases between. The germline CDR1 and CDR2 sequences are SGDLS and YYNGEE. CDR3 residues: CASTDGNQETQYF. The CDR3, as DNA: TGTGCCAGCACCGACGGGAATCAAGAGACCCAGTACTTC.

On this clonotype itself: A much larger clone sits a single nucleotide away, making a read error possible. The chain is built from TRBV20-1 and TRBJ2-4, with 10 bases identical to TRBD2. The CDR3 loop spans 14 amino acids. Germline assignment: CDR1 DFQATT and CDR2 SNEGSKA (reference sequence). The CDR3: CSAREAGGKSIQYF. The DNA of the CDR3 is TGCAGTGCTAGAGAAGCGGGAGGGAAAAGCATTCAGTACTTC.

J is TRBJ2-1 and V is TRBV7-2, with 12 bases aligning to TRBD2. CDR3 length: 15 residues. CDR1 is SGHTA and CDR2 is FQGNSA in the germline V gene. Germline trimming cut 4 bases from V and 8 bases from J; bases unmatched to any gene: 6. The CDR3 DNA follows: TGTGCCAGCAGCTGGACTAGCGGGACGGTCGATGAGCAGTTCTTC. This encodes CASSWTSGTVDEQFF. Full variable domain (rest looked up from reference TRBV7-2 and TRBJ2-1): GAGVSQSPSNKVTEKGKDVELRCDPISGHTALYWYRQSLGQGLEFLIYFQGNSAPDKSGLPSDRFSAERTGGSVSTLTIQRTQQEDSAVYLCASSWTSGTVDEQFFGPGTRLTVL.

The J gene is TRBJ1-2, the V gene TRBV20-1; 8 nucleotides agree with TRBD1. The CDR3 totals 13 residues. V shed 6 bases, J shed 0 bases, and the junction held 3 bases outside the gene matches. Germline V gene sequence: CDR1 DFQATT, CDR2 SNEGSKA (reference sequence). CDR3 sequence: CSASGQANYGYTF. The DNA of the CDR3 is TGCAGTGCCTCGGGACAGGCTAACTATGGCTACACCTTC.

The V and J genes are TRBV18 and TRBJ2-3; D uncertain. The CDR3 length is 14 residues. Trimming removed 3 bases at V and 0 bases at J, with 7 bases between. Germline CDR1 KGHSH, CDR2 LQKENI. CDR3 DNA: TGTGCCAGCTCACCTTCGCACAGCACAGATACGCAGTATTTT. Encoded protein: CASSPSHSTDTQYF.

This clonotype was seen just once. This sequence joins TRBV25-1 and TRBJ2-3; no definite D call. Looked up from germline, CDR1 is MGHDK and CDR2 is SYGVNS. The V end was cut by 10 bases, the J end by 5 bases, with 10 bases between. There are 11 residues in the CDR3. The CDR3 here is CATAIGDTQYF. CDR3 DNA sequence: TGTGCCACCGCGATCGGAGATACGCAGTATTTT. Combining the CDR3 with reference TRBV25-1 and TRBJ2-3 gives the whole variable domain EADIYQTPRYLVIGTGKKITLECSQTMGHDKMYWYQQDPGMELHLIHYSYGVNSTEKGDLSSESTVSRIRTEHFPLTLESARPSHTSQYLCATAIGDTQYFGPGTRLTVL.

The chain has TRBV12-5 and TRBJ2-3, with no clear D. Trimming cost V 3 bases and J 6 bases, with 13 bases left between them. Germline lookup yields CDR1 LGHNT and CDR2 FRNRAP. The CDR3 loop spans 14 amino acids. CDR3 protein: CASGFFAGVDTQYF. CDR3 DNA sequence: TGTGCTAGTGGTTTCTTTGCCGGAGTGGATACGCAGTATTTT.

This CDR3 reads CASRRLAVHGNEQFF. As DNA, the CDR3 is TGTGCCAGCAGGCGCCTAGCGGTCCACGGGAATGAGCAGTTCTTC. V gene TRBV7-2 combines with J gene TRBJ2-1, with 7 bases that match TRBD2. The CDR3 has 15 residues. Trimming at V came to 6 bases and at J to 7 bases, leaving 12 bases not matched to a gene. CDR1 and CDR2 (germline): SGHTA, FQGNSA.

The V gene is TRBV18, the J gene TRBJ2-1, with 8 bases matching TRBD2. Germline assignment: CDR1 KGHSH and CDR2 LQKENI. The V gene end was trimmed by 3 bases and the J gene end by 5 bases; junction bases not matched to a gene: 6. The length of the CDR3 is 15 residues. CDR3 amino acids: CASSPTGLVNNEQFF. The CDR3 bases are TGTGCCAGCTCACCTACGGGACTAGTCAACAATGAGCAGTTCTTC.

The genes are TRBV27 and TRBJ2-3; 8 bases align to TRBD2. Per the germline V gene, CDR1 is MNHEY and CDR2 is SMNVEV (reference sequence). The CDR3 loop spans 15 amino acids. The V gene end was trimmed by 7 bases and the J gene end by 4 bases; junction bases not matched to a gene: 10. Here the CDR3 DNA reads TGTGCCAGCACCAAGCCGGGACTAGTCCCAGATACGCAGTATTTT. Protein product: CASTKPGLVPDTQYF.

V and J are TRBV5-1 and TRBJ2-5; D unclear. V lost 3 bases and J lost 5, with 11 bases in between. This CDR3 has 13 amino acids. Germline V gene sequence: CDR1 SGHRS, CDR2 YFSETQ. As DNA, the CDR3 is TGCGCCAGCAGCTCCGACTTGTGGGAGACCCAGTACTTC. It codes for CASSSDLWETQYF.

The chain combines TRBV24-1 with TRBJ2-1; 8 bases line up with TRBD1. This CDR3 has 18 residues. Germline V gene sequence: CDR1 KGHDR, CDR2 SFDVKD. V shed 0 bases, J shed 7 bases, and the junction held 13 bases outside the gene matches. CDR3 amino acids: CATSDLHRRAGGQNEQFF. CDR3 sequence (DNA): TGTGCCACCAGTGATTTGCATAGGAGGGCAGGGGGCCAAAATGAGCAGTTCTTC.